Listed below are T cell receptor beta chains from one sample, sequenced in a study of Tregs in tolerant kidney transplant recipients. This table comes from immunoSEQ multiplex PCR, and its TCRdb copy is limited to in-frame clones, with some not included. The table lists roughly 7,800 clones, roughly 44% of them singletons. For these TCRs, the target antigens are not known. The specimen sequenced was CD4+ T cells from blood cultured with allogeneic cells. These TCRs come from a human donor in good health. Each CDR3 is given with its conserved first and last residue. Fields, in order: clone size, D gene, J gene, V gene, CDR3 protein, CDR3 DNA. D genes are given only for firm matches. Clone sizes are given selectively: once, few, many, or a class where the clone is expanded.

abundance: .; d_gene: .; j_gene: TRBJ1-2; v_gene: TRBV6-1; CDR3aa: CAAGREGYTF; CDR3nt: TGTGCCGCCGGACGGGAGGGGTACACCTTC
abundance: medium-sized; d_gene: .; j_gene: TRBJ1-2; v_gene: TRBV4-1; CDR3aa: CASSPDPAYYGYTF; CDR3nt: TGCGCCAGCAGCCCGGACCCGGCTTACTATGGCTACACCTTC
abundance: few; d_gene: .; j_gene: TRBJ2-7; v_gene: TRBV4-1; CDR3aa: CASSQDWLTPSSYEQYF; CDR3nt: TGCGCCAGCAGCCAAGATTGGCTTACCCCCTCCTCCTACGAGCAGTACTTC
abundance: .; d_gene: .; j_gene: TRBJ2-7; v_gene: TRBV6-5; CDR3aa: CASSPGSAYEQYF; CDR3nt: TGTGCCAGCAGCCCCGGGTCTGCCTACGAGCAGTACTTC
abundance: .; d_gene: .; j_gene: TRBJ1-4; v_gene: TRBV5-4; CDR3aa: CASSLRAPISQKLFF; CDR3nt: TGTGCCAGCAGCCTACGGGCCCCTATTAGCCAAAAACTGTTTTTT
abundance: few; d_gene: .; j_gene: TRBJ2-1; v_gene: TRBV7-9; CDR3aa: CASSPTSPRRNEQFF; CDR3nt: TGTGCCAGCAGCCCGACTTCTCCGCGGCGCAATGAGCAGTTCTTC
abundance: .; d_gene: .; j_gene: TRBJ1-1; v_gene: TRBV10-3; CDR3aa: CAISEDRLNTEAFF; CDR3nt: TGTGCCATCAGTGAAGACAGGTTGAACACTGAAGCTTTCTTT
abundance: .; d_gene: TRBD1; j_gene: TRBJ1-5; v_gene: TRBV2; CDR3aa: CASSYRGVSNQPQHF; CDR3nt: TGTGCCAGCAGCTACAGGGGAGTGAGCAATCAGCCCCAGCATTTT
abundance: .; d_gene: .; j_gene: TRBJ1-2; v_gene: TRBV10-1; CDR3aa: CAWKPDGYYGYTF; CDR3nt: TGCGCCTGGAAACCCGACGGGTACTATGGCTACACCTTC
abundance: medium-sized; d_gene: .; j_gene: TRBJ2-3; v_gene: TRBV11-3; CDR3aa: CASSLAPDTQYF; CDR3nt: TGTGCCAGCAGCTTAGCCCCAGATACGCAGTATTTT
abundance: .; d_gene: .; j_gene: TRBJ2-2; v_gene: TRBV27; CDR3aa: CASSLMLGVYTGELFF; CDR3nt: TGTGCCAGCAGTTTAATGCTTGGGGTATATACCGGGGAGCTGTTTTTT
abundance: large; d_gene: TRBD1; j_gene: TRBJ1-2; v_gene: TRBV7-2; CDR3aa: CASRPGGVGYGYTF; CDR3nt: TGTGCCAGCAGGCCAGGGGGGGTCGGCTATGGCTACACCTTC
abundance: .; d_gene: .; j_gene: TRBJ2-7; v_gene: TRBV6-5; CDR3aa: CATSRADEQYF; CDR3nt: TGTGCCACCTCACGAGCGGACGAGCAGTACTTC
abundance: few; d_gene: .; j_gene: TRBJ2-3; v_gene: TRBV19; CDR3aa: CASSVGVADTQYF; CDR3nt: TGTGCCAGTAGTGTCGGGGTTGCAGATACGCAGTATTTT
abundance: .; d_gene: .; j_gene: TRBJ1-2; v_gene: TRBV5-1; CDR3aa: CASSLGQAPYPGYTF; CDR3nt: TGCGCCAGCAGCTTGGGACAGGCGCCGTATCCGGGCTACACCTTC
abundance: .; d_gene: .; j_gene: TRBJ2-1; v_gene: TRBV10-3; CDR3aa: CAISAYNEQFF; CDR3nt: TGTGCCATCAGTGCCTACAATGAGCAGTTCTTC
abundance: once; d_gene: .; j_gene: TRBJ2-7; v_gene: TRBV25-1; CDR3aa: CASSEEGRGPVEQYF; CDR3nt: TGTGCCAGCAGTGAAGAAGGTCGGGGGCCTGTGGAGCAGTACTTC
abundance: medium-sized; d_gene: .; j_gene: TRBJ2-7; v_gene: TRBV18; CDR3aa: CASSPKPGGRGMGGSYEQYF; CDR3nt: TGTGCCAGCTCACCCAAGCCTGGGGGGCGCGGGATGGGAGGCTCCTACGAGCAGTACTTC
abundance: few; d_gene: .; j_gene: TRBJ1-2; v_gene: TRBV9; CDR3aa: CASSEGVGGYTF; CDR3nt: TGTGCCAGCAGCGAAGGGGTCGGGGGCTACACCTTC
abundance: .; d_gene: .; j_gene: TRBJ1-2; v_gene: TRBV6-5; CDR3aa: CASSRGANYGYTF; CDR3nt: TGTGCCAGCAGCCGGGGCGCTAACTATGGCTACACCTTC
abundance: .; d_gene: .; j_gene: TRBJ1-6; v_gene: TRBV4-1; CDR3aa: CASSQGPGAPSSPLHF; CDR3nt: TGCGCCAGCAGCCAAGGCCCAGGGGCGCCTAGCTCACCCCTCCACTTT
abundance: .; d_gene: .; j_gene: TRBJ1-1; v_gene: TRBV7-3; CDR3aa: CASSLRPLNTEAFF; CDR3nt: TGTGCCAGCAGCTTGCGGCCACTGAACACTGAAGCTTTCTTT
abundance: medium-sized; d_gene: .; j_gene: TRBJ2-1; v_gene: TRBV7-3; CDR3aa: CASSPELEDRKFF; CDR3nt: TGTGCCAGCAGCCCCGAGTTAGAGGACAGAAAGTTCTTC
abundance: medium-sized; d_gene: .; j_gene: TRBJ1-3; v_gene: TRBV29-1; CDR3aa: CSVRTPGNTIYF; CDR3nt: TGCAGCGTTCGGACCCCTGGAAACACCATATATTTT
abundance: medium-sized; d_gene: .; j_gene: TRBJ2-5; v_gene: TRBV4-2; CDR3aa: CASSQDLETQYF; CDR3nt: TGTGCCAGCAGCCAAGATTTAGAGACCCAGTACTTC